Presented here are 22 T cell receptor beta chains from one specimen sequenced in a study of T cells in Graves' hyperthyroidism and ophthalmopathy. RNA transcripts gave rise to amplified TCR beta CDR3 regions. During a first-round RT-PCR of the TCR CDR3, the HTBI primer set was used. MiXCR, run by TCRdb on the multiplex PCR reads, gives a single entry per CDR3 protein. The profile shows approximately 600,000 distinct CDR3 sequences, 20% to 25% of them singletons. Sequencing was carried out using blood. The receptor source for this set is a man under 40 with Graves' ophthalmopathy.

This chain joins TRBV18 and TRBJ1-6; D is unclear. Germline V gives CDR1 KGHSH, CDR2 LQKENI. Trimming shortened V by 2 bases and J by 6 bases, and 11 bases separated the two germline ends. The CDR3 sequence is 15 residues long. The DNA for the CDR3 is TGTGCCAGCTCACCAGGAAGAAACTTTAATTCACCCCTCCACTTT. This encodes CASSPGRNFNSPLHF.

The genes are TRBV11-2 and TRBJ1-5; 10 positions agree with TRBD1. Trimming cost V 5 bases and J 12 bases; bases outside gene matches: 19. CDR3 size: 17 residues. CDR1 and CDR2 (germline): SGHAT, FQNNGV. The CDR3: CASSLTEGQGSQGIQHF. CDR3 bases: TGTGCCAGCAGCCTCACCGAGGGACAGGGGTCCCAGGGCATCCAGCATTTT.

DNA of the CDR3: TGTGCCAGCAGTTCACGTGCTTTCGGGGAGCTGTTTTTT. Encoded protein: CASSSRAFGELFF. The genes are TRBV6-2 or TRBV6-3 and TRBJ2-2; no clear D. V lost 4 bases and J 7 bases, leaving 10 bases between the germline ends. The CDR3 totals 13 residues. Germline CDR1 is MNHEY and CDR2 is SVGEGT.

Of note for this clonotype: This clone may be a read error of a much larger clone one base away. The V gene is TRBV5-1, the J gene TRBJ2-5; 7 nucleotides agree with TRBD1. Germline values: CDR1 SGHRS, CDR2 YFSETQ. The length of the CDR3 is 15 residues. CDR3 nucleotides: TGCGCCGGCAGCTTGTCGACAGGGCGAGAAGAGACCCAGTACTTC. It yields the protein CAGSLSTGREETQYF.

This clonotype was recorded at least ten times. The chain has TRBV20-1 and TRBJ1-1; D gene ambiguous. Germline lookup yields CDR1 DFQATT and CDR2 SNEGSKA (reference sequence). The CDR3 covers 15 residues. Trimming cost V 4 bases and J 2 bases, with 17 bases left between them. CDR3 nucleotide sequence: TGCAGTGCTATCAAGACGGGCAGTACTAACACTGAAGCTTTCTTT. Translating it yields CSAIKTGSTNTEAFF.

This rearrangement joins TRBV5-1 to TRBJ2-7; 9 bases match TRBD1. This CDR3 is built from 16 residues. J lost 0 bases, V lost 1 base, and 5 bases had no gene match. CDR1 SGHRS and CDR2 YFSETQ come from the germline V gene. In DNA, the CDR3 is TGCGCCAGCAGCTTGCCCAGGGACAGGGACTCCTACGAGCAGTACTTC. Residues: CASSLPRDRDSYEQYF. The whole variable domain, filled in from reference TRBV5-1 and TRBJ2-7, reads KAGVTQTPRYLIKTRGQQVTLSCSPISGHRSVSWYQQTPGQGLQFLFEYFSETQRNKGNFPGRFSGRQFSNSRSEMNVSTLELGDSALYLCASSLPRDRDSYEQYFGPGTRLTVT.

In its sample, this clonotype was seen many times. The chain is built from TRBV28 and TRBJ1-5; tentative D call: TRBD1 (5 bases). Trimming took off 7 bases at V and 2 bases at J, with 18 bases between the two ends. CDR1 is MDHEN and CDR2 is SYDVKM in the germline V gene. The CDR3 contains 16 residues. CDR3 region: CASISSGTLGNQPQHF. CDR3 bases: TGTGCCAGCATTTCCTCCGGGACCCTGGGCAATCAGCCCCAGCATTTT.

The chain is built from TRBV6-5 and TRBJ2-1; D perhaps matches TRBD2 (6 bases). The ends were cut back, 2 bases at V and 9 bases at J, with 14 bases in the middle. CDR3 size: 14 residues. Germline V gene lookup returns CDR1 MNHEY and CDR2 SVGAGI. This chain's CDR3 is CASSYRRTNGEQFF. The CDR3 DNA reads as TGTGCCAGCAGTTACCGCCGGACTAATGGTGAGCAGTTCTTC.

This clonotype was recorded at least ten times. The CDR3 DNA follows: TGTGCCAGCAGCTGGACCAGGGAGAAAGACGAGCAGTACTTC. This codes for CASSWTREKDEQYF. The V gene is TRBV7-9, the J gene TRBJ2-7; TRBD1 or TRBD2 may be the D gene (5 bases each). V was pared by 4 bases and J by 5 bases, with 15 bases between. Germline assignment: CDR1 SEHNR and CDR2 FQNEAQ (reference sequence). The length of the CDR3 is 14 residues.

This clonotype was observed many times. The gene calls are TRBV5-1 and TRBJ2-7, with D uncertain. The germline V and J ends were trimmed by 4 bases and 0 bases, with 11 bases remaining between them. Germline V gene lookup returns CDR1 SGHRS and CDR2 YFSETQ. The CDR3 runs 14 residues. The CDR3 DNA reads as TGCGCCAGCAGCCCTCAAGAGAACTCCTACGAGCAGTACTTC. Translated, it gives CASSPQENSYEQYF.

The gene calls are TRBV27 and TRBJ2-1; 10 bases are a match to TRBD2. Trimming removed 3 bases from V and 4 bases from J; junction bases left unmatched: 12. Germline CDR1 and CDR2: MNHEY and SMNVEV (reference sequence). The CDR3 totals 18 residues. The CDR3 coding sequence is TGTGCCAGCAGTTTCGAGGGGCTAGCGGGAGTGGGGTACAATGAGCAGTTCTTC. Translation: CASSFEGLAGVGYNEQFF.

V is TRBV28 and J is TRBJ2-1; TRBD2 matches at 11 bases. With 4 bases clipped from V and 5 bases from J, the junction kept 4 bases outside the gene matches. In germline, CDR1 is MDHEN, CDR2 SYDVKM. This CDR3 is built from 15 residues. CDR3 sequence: CASSSTSGIHNEQFF. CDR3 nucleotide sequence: TGTGCCAGCAGTTCGACTAGCGGGATTCACAATGAGCAGTTCTTC. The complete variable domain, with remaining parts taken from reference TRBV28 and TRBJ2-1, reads DVKVTQSSRYLVKRTGEKVFLECVQDMDHENMFWYRQDPGLGLRLIYFSYDVKMKEKGDIPEGYSVSREKKERFSLILESASTNQTSMYLCASSSTSGIHNEQFFGPGTRLTVL.

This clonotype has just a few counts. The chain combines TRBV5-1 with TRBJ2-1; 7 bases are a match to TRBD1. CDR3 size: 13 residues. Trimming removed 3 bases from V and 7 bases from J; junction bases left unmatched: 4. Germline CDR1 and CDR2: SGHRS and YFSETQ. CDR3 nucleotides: TGCGCCAGCAGCTCCGACAGGGTTAATGAGCAGTTCTTC. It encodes CASSSDRVNEQFF.

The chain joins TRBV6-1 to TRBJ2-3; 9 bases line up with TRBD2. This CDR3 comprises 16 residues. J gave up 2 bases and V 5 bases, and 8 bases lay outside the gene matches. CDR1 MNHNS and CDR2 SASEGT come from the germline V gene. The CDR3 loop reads CASSRTAGGVTDTQYF. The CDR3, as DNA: TGTGCCAGCAGTCGGACAGCGGGAGGTGTCACAGATACGCAGTATTTT.

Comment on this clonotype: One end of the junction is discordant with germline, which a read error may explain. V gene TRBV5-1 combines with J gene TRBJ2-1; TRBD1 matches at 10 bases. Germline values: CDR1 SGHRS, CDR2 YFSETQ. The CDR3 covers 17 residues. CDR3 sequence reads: CASSIGGQGRDYNGQFF. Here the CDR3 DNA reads TGCGCCAGCAGCATAGGGGGACAGGGGCGAGATTACAATGGGCAGTTCTTC.

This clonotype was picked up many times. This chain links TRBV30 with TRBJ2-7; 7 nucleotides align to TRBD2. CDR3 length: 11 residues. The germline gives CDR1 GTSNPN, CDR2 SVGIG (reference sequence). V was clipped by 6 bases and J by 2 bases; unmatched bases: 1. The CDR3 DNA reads TGTGCCTGCACTAGCGCCTACGAGCAGTACTTC. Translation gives CACTSAYEQYF.

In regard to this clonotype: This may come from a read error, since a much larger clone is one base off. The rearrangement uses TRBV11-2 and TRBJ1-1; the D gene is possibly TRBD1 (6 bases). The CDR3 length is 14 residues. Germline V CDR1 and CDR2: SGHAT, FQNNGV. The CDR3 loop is CAGSFHRENTEAFF. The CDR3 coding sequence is TGTGCCGGCAGCTTCCACAGGGAAAACACTGAAGCTTTCTTT.

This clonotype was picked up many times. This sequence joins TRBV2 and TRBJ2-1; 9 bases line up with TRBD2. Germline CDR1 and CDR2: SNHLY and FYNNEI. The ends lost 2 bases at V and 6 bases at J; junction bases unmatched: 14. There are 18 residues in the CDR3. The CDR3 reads CASSEQPAGGRGGNEQFF. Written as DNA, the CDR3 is TGTGCCAGCAGTGAACAACCCGCGGGCGGGAGGGGAGGCAATGAGCAGTTCTTC. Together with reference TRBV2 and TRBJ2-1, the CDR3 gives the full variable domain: EPEVTQTPSHQVTQMGQEVILRCVPISNHLYFYWYRQILGQKVEFLVSFYNNEISEKSEIFDDQFSVERPDGSNFTLKIRSTKLEDSAMYFCASSEQPAGGRGGNEQFFGPGTRLTVL.

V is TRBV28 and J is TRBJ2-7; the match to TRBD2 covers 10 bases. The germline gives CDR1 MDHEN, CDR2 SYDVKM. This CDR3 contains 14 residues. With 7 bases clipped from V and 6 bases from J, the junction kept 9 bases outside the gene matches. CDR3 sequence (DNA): TGTGCCAGCACCTCTGGGGCTAGCGGGAGCGAGCAGTACTTC. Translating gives CASTSGASGSEQYF.

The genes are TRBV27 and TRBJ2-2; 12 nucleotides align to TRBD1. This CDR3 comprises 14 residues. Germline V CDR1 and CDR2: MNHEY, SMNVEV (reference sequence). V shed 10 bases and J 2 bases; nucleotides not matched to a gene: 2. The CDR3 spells CATGTGGNTGELFF. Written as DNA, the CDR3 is TGTGCCACCGGGACAGGGGGCAACACCGGGGAGCTGTTTTTT.

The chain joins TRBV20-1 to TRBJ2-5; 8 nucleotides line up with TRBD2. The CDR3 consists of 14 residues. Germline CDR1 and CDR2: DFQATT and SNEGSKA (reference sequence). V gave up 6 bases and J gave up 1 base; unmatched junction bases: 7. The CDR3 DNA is TGCAGTGCCAAGACTAGCGACACCCAAGAGACCCAGTACTTC. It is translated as CSAKTSDTQETQYF.

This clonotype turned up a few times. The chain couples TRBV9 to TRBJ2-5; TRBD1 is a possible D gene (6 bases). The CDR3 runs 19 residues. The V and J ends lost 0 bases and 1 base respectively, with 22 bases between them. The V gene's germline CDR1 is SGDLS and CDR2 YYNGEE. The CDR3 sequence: CASSVAAARGTYSQETQYF. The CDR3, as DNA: TGTGCCAGCAGCGTAGCTGCGGCCAGGGGTACCTATAGCCAAGAGACCCAGTACTTC.